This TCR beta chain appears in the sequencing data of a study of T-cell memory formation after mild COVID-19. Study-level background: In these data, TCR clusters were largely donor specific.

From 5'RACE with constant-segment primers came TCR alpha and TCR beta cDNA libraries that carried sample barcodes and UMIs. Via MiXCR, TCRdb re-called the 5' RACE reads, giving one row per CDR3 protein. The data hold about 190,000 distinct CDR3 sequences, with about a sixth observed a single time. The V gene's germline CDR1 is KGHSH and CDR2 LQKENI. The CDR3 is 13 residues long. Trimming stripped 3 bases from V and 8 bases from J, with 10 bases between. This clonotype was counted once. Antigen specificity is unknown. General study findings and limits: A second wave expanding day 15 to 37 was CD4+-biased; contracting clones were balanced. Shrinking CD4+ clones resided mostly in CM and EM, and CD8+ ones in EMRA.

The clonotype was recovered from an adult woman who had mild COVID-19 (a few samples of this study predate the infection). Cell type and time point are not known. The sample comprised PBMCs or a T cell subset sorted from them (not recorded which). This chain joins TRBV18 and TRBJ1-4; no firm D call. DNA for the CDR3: TGTGCCAGCTCACCTACCCAAGGGGAAAAACTGTTTTTT. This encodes CASSPTQGEKLFF. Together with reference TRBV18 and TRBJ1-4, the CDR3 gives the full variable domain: NAGVMQNPRHLVRRRGQEARLRCSPMKGHSHVYWYRQLPEEGLKFMVYLQKENIIDESGMPKERFSAEFPKEGPSILRIQQVVRGDSAAYFCASSPTQGEKLFFGSGTQLSVL.